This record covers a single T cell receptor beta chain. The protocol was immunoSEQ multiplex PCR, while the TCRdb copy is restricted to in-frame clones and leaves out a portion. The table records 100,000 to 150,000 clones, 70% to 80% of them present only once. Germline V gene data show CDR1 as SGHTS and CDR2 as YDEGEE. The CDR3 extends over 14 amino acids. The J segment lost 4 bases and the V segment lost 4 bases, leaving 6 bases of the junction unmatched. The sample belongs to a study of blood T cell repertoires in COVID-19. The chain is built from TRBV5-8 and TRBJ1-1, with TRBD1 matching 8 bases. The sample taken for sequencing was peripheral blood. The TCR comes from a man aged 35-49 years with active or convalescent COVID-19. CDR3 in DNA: TGTGCCAGCAGCGAACAGGGGGAGGGCACTGAAGCTTTCTTT. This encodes CASSEQGEGTEAFF.